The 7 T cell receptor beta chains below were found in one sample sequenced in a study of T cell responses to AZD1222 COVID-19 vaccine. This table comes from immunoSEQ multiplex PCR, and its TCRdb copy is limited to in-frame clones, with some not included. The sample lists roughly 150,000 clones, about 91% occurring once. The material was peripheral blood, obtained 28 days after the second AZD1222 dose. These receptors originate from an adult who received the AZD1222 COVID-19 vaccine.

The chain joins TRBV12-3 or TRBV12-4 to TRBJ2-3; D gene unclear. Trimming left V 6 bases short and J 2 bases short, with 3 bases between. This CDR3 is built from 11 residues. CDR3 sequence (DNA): TGTGCCAGCAGGTACACAGATACGCAGTATTTT. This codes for CASRYTDTQYF.

The CDR3 coding sequence is TGCGCCAGCAGCCAGCCTAGGACAGGGGATCCCAATGAGCAGTTCTTC. This sequence encodes CASSQPRTGDPNEQFF. V is TRBV4-1 and J is TRBJ2-1; the match to TRBD1 covers 9 bases. CDR1 and CDR2 from the germline V gene are MGHRA and YSYEKL. J was trimmed by 6 bases and V by 3 bases; bases with no gene match: 9. The CDR3 totals 16 residues.

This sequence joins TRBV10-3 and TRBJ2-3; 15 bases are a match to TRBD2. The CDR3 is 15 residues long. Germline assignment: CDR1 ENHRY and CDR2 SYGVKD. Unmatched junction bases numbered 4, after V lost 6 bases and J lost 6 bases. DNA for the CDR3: TGTGCCATCAGAAGGACTAGCGGGGGGGAGGATACGCAGTATTTT. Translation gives CAIRRTSGGEDTQYF.

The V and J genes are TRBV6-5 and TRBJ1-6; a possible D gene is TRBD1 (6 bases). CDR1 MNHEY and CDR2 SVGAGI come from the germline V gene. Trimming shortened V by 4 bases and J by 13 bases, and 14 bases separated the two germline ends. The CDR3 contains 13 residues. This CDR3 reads CASSSFQGFPLHF. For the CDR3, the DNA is TGTGCCAGCAGTTCTTTTCAGGGGTTTCCCCTCCACTTT.

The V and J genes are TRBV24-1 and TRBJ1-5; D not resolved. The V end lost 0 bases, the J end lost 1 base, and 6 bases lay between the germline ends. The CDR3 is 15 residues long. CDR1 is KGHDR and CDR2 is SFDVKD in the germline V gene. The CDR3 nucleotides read TGTGCCACCAGTGATTTGTCGGGAAGCAATCAGCCCCAGCATTTT. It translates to CATSDLSGSNQPQHF.

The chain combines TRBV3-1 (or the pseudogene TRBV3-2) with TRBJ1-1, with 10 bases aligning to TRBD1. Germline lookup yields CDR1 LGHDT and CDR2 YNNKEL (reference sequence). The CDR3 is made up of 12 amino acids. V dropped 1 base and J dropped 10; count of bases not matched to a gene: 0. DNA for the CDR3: TGTGCCAGCAGCCAAGGACAGGGGGCAGCTTTCTTT. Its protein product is CASSQGQGAAFF.

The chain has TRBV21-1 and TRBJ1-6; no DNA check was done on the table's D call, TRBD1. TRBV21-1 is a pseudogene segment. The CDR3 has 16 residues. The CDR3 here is CASSKGDTLRNSPLHF. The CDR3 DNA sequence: TGTGCCAGCAGCAAGGGGGACACCCTCCGCAATTCACCCCTCCACTTT.